The T cell receptor beta chain under discussion was sequenced for a study of CD8 T cells in Susac syndrome. Trimming stripped 1 base from V and 1 base from J, with 6 bases between. The CDR3 has 14 residues. Germline V gene data show CDR1 as SEHNR and CDR2 as FQNEAQ (reference sequence). Random hexamers were used to reverse transcribe the RNA input (about 0.45 to 1 ug). The TCR beta CDR3 was amplified by immunoSEQ multiplex PCR across 54 Vbeta, 13 Jbeta. TCRdb reprocessed the immunoSEQ multiplex PCR reads via MiXCR and lists one record per CDR3 protein. The sample has 110,000 or so distinct CDR3 sequences, approximately 93% seen once.

The sequencing input was CD4+ T cells from PBMCs. The V call is TRBV7-9, the J call TRBJ2-3, with D unresolved. The origin of this receptor is a human donor with multiple sclerosis. This CDR3 is CASSLELRTDTQYF. In nucleotides, the CDR3 is TGTGCCAGCAGCTTAGAGTTACGCACAGATACGCAGTATTTT.